The sequence of this TCR beta chain was determined in a study (dated by TCRdb to 2016 to 2017). As for this clonotype: What antigen it recognizes has not been identified. A much larger clone differs by one base, so this may be a read error.

The library was prepared using RT-PCR. These reads were obtained on an Illumina MiSeq. Clones were called with MiXCR by TCRdb after fastp trimmed the public reads at Q25, and only in-frame beta chains were retained. Entries are consolidated by CDR3 protein sequence, retaining the most common genes and DNA. Within this sample are almost 700,000 distinct CDR3 sequences, with over 12% of them counted one time only. The ten largest clones take up 3.6% of the sample. The germline V gene (reference sequence) sets CDR1 to DFQATT and CDR2 to SNEGSKA. The CDR3 has 14 amino acids, counting the end cysteine and phenylalanine. Only the CDR3 DNA stays, 42 bases, in frame from base 1.

This chain joins TRBV20-1 to TRBJ2-2, and perhaps TRBD2 as D gene, on 6 matching bases. Sequenced sample: memory CD4+ T cells from blood. The clonotype originates from a female donor in good health, serving as a healthy control. The CDR3 in this case is CSASGGANTGELSF. The DNA is TGCAGTGCTAGCGGCGGGGCAAACACCGGGGAGCTGTCTTTT.